The clone carrying this T cell receptor (beta chain) was seen more than once but under ten times. Antigen specificity is unknown. TCRdb keeps only in-frame clones here, not all; method: immunoSEQ multiplex PCR. Counted here are more than 9,000 clones, about 61% occurring once; the ten biggest clones make up less than 4.5%. This sample's time point: after neoadjuvant nivolumab, at surgical resection. Patients were newly diagnosed with stage II-IVA oral cavity squamous cell carcinoma without prior systemic or radiation treatment. The record originates from a study of neoadjuvant anti-PD-1 for oral cavity cancer. Looking at the study overall: Before surgery, most patients got three to four biweekly 3 mg/kg nivolumab doses. Non-progressing patients received a fourth nivolumab dose near day 43, then surgery on days 50-56. Findings and limits, study-wide: Only three patients per response group were TCR-analyzed; validation needed.

CDR3 length: 14 amino acids. Looked up from germline, CDR1 is MNHNS and CDR2 is SASEGT. V dropped 5 bases and J dropped 6 bases, with 16 bases sitting between them. The V gene is TRBV6-1, the J gene TRBJ1-1; the D is unclear. The sample in question was PBMCs, obtained after nivolumab (anti-PD-1) treatment. The sequence was collected from a person between 35 and 79 years old with oral cavity squamous cell carcinoma. CDR3 nucleotides: TGTGCCAGCAGTACCACAACGGGGAGCGCTGAAGCTTTCTTT. Translated, it gives CASSTTTGSAEAFF.